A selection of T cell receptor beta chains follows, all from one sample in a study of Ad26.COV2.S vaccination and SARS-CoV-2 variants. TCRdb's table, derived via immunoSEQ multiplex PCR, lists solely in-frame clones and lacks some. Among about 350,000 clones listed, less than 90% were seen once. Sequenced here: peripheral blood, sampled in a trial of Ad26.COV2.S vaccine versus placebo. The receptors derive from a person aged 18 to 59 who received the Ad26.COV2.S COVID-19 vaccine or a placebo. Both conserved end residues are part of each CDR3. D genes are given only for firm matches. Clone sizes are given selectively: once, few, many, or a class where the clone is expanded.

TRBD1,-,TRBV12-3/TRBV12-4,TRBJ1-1,CASSYTGGVEAFF,TGTGCCAGCAGCTATACAGGGGGAGTCGAAGCTTTCTTT
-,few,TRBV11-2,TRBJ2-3,CASTLNSYTDTQYF,TGTGCCAGCACCCTTAATTCTTACACAGATACGCAGTATTTT
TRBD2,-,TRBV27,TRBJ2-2,CASSFRQLAGGPGTGELFF,TGTGCCAGCAGTTTTCGTCAACTAGCGGGAGGGCCGGGGACCGGGGAGCTGTTTTTT
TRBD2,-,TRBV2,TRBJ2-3,CASSVGLAGETDTQYF,TGTGCCAGCAGTGTGGGACTAGCGGGAGAGACGGATACGCAGTATTTT
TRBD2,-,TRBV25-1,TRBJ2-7,CASSDTGGRDYEQYF,TGTGCCAGCAGTGATACAGGCGGGAGGGACTACGAGCAGTACTTC
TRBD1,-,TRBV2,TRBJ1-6,CASSEGDRRNSPLHF,TGTGCCAGCAGTGAAGGGGACAGACGCAATTCACCCCTCCACTTT
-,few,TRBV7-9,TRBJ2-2,CASSLAGRNTGELFF,TGTGCCAGCAGCTTAGCGGGCCGGAACACCGGGGAGCTGTTTTTT
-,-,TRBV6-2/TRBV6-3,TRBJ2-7,CASSYSIVSHLPDYEQYF,TGTGCCAGCAGTTACTCGATTGTTTCACATCTTCCCGACTACGAGCAGTACTTC
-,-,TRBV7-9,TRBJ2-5,CASSSSTETQYF,TGTGCCAGCAGCTCCTCGACGGAGACCCAGTACTTC
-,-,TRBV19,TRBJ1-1,CASSIKGGFTEAFF,TGTGCCAGTAGTATTAAGGGAGGATTCACTGAAGCTTTCTTT
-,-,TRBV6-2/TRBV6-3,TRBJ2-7,CASSYSPDSQTIEQYF,TGTGCCAGCAGTTACTCTCCGGACAGCCAGACCATCGAGCAGTACTTC
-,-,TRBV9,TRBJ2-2,CASSVIAGNTGELFF,TGTGCCAGCAGCGTAATAGCAGGGAACACCGGGGAGCTGTTTTTT
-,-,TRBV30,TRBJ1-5,CAWSWGPQGPQHF,TGTGCCTGGAGTTGGGGTCCCCAGGGGCCCCAGCATTTT
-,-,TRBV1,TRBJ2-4,CTSSQDSGVGAKNIQYF,TGCACCAGCAGCCAAGATTCCGGGGTTGGGGCCAAAAACATTCAGTACTTC